One and the same sample provided the 18 T cell receptor beta chains below, sequenced in a study of blood T cells in healthy people across ages. Primers used in a second PCR of about 6 to 12 cycles were a sample-barcoded 5' primer and a J-beta primer mix. TCRdb called the 5' RACE reads again in MiXCR, with one record for every CDR3 protein. Among hundreds of thousands of distinct CDR3 sequences, approximately 52% were seen once, and the ten largest hold less than 15%. What was sequenced was blood. All receptors come from a woman of 80 years or more in good health.

The V and J genes are TRBV20-1 and TRBJ1-4; D might be TRBD1 (5 bases). Trimming shortened V by 3 bases and J by 7 bases, and 9 bases separated the two germline ends. Germline V lookup: CDR1 DFQATT, CDR2 SNEGSKA (reference sequence). This CDR3 is built from 12 residues. Here the CDR3 reads CSARGRGEKLFF. The DNA for the CDR3 is TGCAGTGCTAGGGGAAGGGGTGAAAAACTGTTTTTT.

V and J are TRBV5-1 and TRBJ2-3, with D possibly matching TRBD2 (6 bases). The germline V gene has CDR1 SGHRS and CDR2 YFSETQ. The CDR3 covers 15 residues. The ends were cut back, 4 bases at V and 6 bases at J, with 18 bases in the middle. The CDR3 DNA reads TGCGCCAGCAGCCCGGGACTCCAAACTTCCGATACGCAGTATTTT. Residues: CASSPGLQTSDTQYF. The full variable domain, rest sourced from reference TRBV5-1 and TRBJ2-3, is KAGVTQTPRYLIKTRGQQVTLSCSPISGHRSVSWYQQTPGQGLQFLFEYFSETQRNKGNFPGRFSGRQFSNSRSEMNVSTLELGDSALYLCASSPGLQTSDTQYFGPGTRLTVL.

The rearrangement links TRBV20-1 to TRBJ1-5; D is unresolved. Germline values: CDR1 DFQATT, CDR2 SNEGSKA (reference sequence). The CDR3 length is 14 residues. V was cut by 0 bases and J by 7 bases, with 13 bases left in between. This chain's CDR3 is CSAREAGSRQPQHF. CDR3 bases: TGCAGTGCTAGAGAGGCGGGGTCTAGGCAGCCCCAGCATTTT.

This clonotype was picked up many times. The chain employs TRBV4-2 and TRBJ1-4; no firm D call. V lost 0 bases, J lost 8 bases, and 22 bases lay in between. CDR3 length: 18 amino acids. Germline V CDR1 and CDR2: LGHNA, YNFKEQ. The CDR3, as DNA: TGTGCCAGCAGCCAAGACAAGTCCGGGCCTCCGGTAGGGGAAAAACTGTTTTTT. This translates into CASSQDKSGPPVGEKLFF.

With respect to this clonotype: This could be a read error, since a much larger clone is one nucleotide away. The V call is TRBV20-1, the J call TRBJ2-3; the D is unclear. V lost 1 base to trimming and J lost 4 bases, with 3 bases between them. The CDR3 extends over 11 amino acids. CDR1 DFQATT and CDR2 SNEGSKA come from the germline V gene (reference sequence). The CDR3: CSARVSDTQYF. The CDR3 nucleotides are TGCAGTGCTAGAGTGTCAGATACGCAGTATTTT.

The chain couples TRBV7-2 to TRBJ2-3; D could derive from TRBD1 or TRBD2 (5 bases each). From germline, CDR1 is SGHTA and CDR2 FQGNSA. CDR3 length: 17 residues. V lost 5 bases and J 4 bases, leaving 22 bases between the germline ends. The CDR3 bases are TGTGCCAGCAGCCCCAGCTGGGACGCGGGCTGGGCAGATACGCAGTATTTT. Translating it yields CASSPSWDAGWADTQYF.

This clonotype was detected many times. The chain uses TRBV7-9 and TRBJ2-1; 8 nucleotides align to TRBD1. The length of the CDR3 is 15 residues. Germline V gene sequence: CDR1 SEHNR, CDR2 FQNEAQ (reference sequence). The V segment lost 1 base and the J segment 9 bases; nucleotides outside the gene matches: 8. The CDR3 is CASSLGTGGSSEQFF. CDR3 bases: TGTGCCAGCAGCTTAGGAACAGGGGGAAGTAGTGAGCAGTTCTTC.

V gene TRBV20-1 combines with J gene TRBJ2-7; D uncertain. Germline CDR1 is DFQATT and CDR2 is SNEGSKA (reference sequence). The CDR3 runs 15 residues. Trimming stripped 2 bases from V and 2 bases from J, with 16 bases between. The CDR3 DNA follows: TGCAGTGCTAGACCCGCAGGTAACAGACCCTACGAGCAGTACTTC. Protein sequence: CSARPAGNRPYEQYF.

The chain joins TRBV7-2 to TRBJ2-1, with D possibly matching TRBD1 (6 bases). Germline loops: CDR1 SGHTA, CDR2 FQGNSA. The CDR3 is made up of 14 amino acids. With 5 bases removed from V and 10 bases from J, the gap between germline ends came to 18 bases. CDR3 sequence reads: CASSVQGVITEQFF. The CDR3 region has the DNA TGTGCCAGCAGCGTACAGGGAGTGATCACAGAGCAGTTCTTC.

The sample holds many counts of this clonotype. The chain has TRBV12-3 or TRBV12-4 and TRBJ1-5; no reliable D call. The V gene lost 7 bases and the J gene lost 7 bases, with 14 bases spanning the gap. The CDR3 is 13 residues long. The CDR3 protein is CASNLQGRQPQHF. In nucleotides, the CDR3 is TGTGCCAGCAATCTGCAAGGTCGGCAGCCCCAGCATTTT.

There are a few counts of this clonotype. The J gene is TRBJ1-5, the V gene TRBV28; 7 bases match TRBD1. V dropped 2 bases and J dropped 2; count of bases not matched to a gene: 6. The CDR3 is 16 residues long. Germline lookup yields CDR1 MDHEN and CDR2 SYDVKM. Written as DNA, the CDR3 is TGTGCCAGCAGTTTACGACAGGGAAGAGGCAATCAGCCCCAGCATTTT. Amino acid sequence: CASSLRQGRGNQPQHF.

The chain couples TRBV3-1 to TRBJ2-3; 8 bases agree with TRBD1. Germline V gene lookup returns CDR1 LGHDT and CDR2 YNNKEL (reference sequence). V dropped 4 bases and J dropped 0; count of bases not matched to a gene: 3. This CDR3 comprises 15 residues. The DNA for the CDR3 is TGTGCCAGCAGCCCCAACAGGGGGAGCACAGATACGCAGTATTTT. This sequence encodes CASSPNRGSTDTQYF.

As regards this clonotype: It may be a read error: a sequence one base away is much more abundant. This rearrangement joins TRBV5-1 to TRBJ2-7; D uncertain. CDR1 and CDR2 from the germline V gene are SGHRS and YFSETQ. The CDR3 has 15 amino acids. Trimming shortened V by 4 bases and J by 2 bases, and 16 bases separated the two germline ends. The CDR3 nucleotides are TGCGCCAGCAGCCCTATCGCGACGGGTCCCTACGAGCAGTACTTC. Translated, it gives CASSPIATGPYEQYF.

A few counts support this clonotype. The J gene is TRBJ1-6, the V gene TRBV20-1, with D unclear. This CDR3 spans 13 amino acids. Trimming stripped 3 bases from V and 8 bases from J, with 11 bases between. Germline CDR1 and CDR2: DFQATT and SNEGSKA (reference sequence). The CDR3 nucleotides read TGCAGTGCTAGGGCGGTTCTCGATTCACCCCTCCACTTT. Encoded protein: CSARAVLDSPLHF.

The V call is TRBV20-1, the J call TRBJ1-1, with a tentative D call TRBD1 (5 bases). Trimming removed 3 bases at V and 0 bases at J, with 11 bases between. In germline, CDR1 is DFQATT, CDR2 SNEGSKA (reference sequence). This CDR3 region has 14 residues. The CDR3 here is CSARRGALNTEAFF. CDR3 sequence (DNA): TGCAGTGCTAGGAGAGGGGCCCTGAACACTGAAGCTTTCTTT.

This clonotype turned up a few times. V is TRBV20-1 and J is TRBJ2-5, with TRBD2 identical over 12 bases. Trimming cost V 6 bases and J 5 bases; bases outside gene matches: 10. Per germline, CDR1 DFQATT and CDR2 SNEGSKA (reference sequence). The CDR3 runs to 15 residues. DNA for the CDR3: TGCAGTGCGTATGCTAGCGGGAGGGCCTTGGAGACCCAGTACTTC. As protein: CSAYASGRALETQYF.

The rearrangement joins TRBV12-3 or TRBV12-4 to TRBJ2-3, with D perhaps given as TRBD1 or TRBD2 (6 bases each). V was cut by 1 base and J by 2 bases, with 13 bases left in between. The CDR3 totals 16 residues. CDR3: CASSLGGALPTDTQYF. The CDR3, as DNA: TGTGCCAGCAGTTTAGGGGGGGCCTTACCCACAGATACGCAGTATTTT.

Many counts were recorded for this clonotype. CDR3 coding DNA: TGTGCCAGCAGGACCCTGGCCTACCACAATGAGCAGTTCTTC. Its protein product is CASRTLAYHNEQFF. The chain recombines TRBV28 with TRBJ2-1; no reliable D call. Trimming removed 6 bases from V and 5 bases from J, with 14 bases in between. The length of the CDR3 is 14 residues. CDR1 and CDR2 from the germline V gene are MDHEN and SYDVKM. Variable domain in full (rest from reference TRBV28 and TRBJ2-1): DVKVTQSSRYLVKRTGEKVFLECVQDMDHENMFWYRQDPGLGLRLIYFSYDVKMKEKGDIPEGYSVSREKKERFSLILESASTNQTSMYLCASRTLAYHNEQFFGPGTRLTVL.